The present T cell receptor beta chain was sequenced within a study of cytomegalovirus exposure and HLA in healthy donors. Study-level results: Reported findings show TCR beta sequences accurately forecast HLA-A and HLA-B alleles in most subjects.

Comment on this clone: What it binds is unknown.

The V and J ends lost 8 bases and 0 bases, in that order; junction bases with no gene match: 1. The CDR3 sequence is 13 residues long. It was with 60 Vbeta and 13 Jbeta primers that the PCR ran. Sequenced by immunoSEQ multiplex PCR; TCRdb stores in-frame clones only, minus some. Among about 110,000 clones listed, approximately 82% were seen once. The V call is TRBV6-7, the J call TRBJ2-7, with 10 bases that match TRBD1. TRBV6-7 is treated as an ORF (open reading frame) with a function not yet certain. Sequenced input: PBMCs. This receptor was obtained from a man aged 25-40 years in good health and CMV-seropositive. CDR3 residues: CASRQGASYEQYV. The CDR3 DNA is TGTGCCAGCCGACAGGGGGCCTCCTACGAGCAGTACGTC.